Presented here are 27 T cell receptor beta chains from one specimen sequenced in a study of blood T cell repertoires in COVID-19. Only in-frame clones appear in the TCRdb table, and some are missing; sequencing was by immunoSEQ multiplex PCR. Of tens of thousands of clones detected, roughly 87% appear once; the ten largest clones hold around 5%. The sequencing sample was made of peripheral blood. The source is a man aged 60 to 75 with active COVID-19.

The chain uses TRBV9 and TRBJ2-2; D gene unclear. Germline V gene lookup returns CDR1 SGDLS and CDR2 YYNGEE. This CDR3 has 15 amino acids. With 0 bases removed from V and 0 bases from J, the gap between germline ends came to 6 bases. The CDR3 here is CASSVEASNTGELFF. The CDR3 DNA is TGTGCCAGCAGCGTAGAAGCGTCGAACACCGGGGAGCTGTTTTTT.

This sequence joins TRBV5-8 and TRBJ2-1; weak D call: TRBD2 (6 bases). Per the germline V gene, CDR1 is SGHTS and CDR2 is YDEGEE. The CDR3 runs 14 residues. Trimming removed 4 bases at V and 8 bases at J, with 16 bases between. Here the CDR3 DNA reads TGTGCCAGCAGCCTTCCCGGGGGTAGCGATGAGCAGTTCTTC. Translation gives CASSLPGGSDEQFF.

The CDR3 DNA follows: TGCAGCGTTGGTGGGGGGACAGAGAGCACAGATACGCAGTATTTT. It encodes CSVGGGTESTDTQYF. V is TRBV29-1 and J is TRBJ2-3; tentative D call: TRBD1 (7 bases). Trimming took 4 bases from V and 0 from J, leaving 14 bases between them. The CDR3 has 15 amino acids. The germline CDR1 and CDR2 sequences are SQVTM and ANQGSEA.

The chain carries TRBV5-4 and TRBJ2-5; D possibly corresponds to TRBD1 (8 bases). Germline CDR1 reads SGHNT; CDR2 reads YYREEE (reference sequence). V lost 9 bases and J lost 4, with 28 bases in between. There are 17 residues in the CDR3. The CDR3 DNA follows: TGTGCCACAACCCTTGGGGGGGGCAGGGGGCATGGAGAGACCCAGTACTTC. Translating it yields CATTLGGGRGHGETQYF.

The gene calls are TRBV3-1 (or the pseudogene TRBV3-2) and TRBJ2-5; maybe TRBD1 (6 bases). CDR1 and CDR2 from the germline V gene are LGHDT and YNNKEL (reference sequence). Between the trimmed V and J ends, which lost 7 bases and 1 base, there was a span of 13 bases. This CDR3 contains 14 residues. The CDR3 DNA reads TGTGCCAGCACCGGGACACTGGTCCAAGAGACCCAGTACTTC. Translation gives CASTGTLVQETQYF.

The chain combines TRBV18 with TRBJ1-6; the match to TRBD1 covers 8 bases. There are 14 residues in the CDR3. The V and J ends lost 4 bases and 10 bases, in that order; junction bases with no gene match: 6. Germline V gene data show CDR1 as KGHSH and CDR2 as LQKENI. The chain's CDR3 is CASSQDRDWSPLHF. The DNA for the CDR3 is TGTGCCAGCTCACAGGACAGGGATTGGTCACCCCTCCACTTT.

This clone was seen once. The chain employs TRBV10-1 and TRBJ1-1; a weak D match, TRBD1 (5 bases). With 7 bases removed from V and 1 base from J, the gap between germline ends came to 13 bases. In germline, CDR1 is WNHNN, CDR2 SYGVQD (reference sequence). The CDR3 length is 14 residues. The CDR3 nucleotides are TGCGCCAGCATGGCTGGGGGGGGGAACACTGAAGCTTTCTTT. Residues: CASMAGGGNTEAFF.

This rearrangement joins TRBV13 to TRBJ2-3, with D perhaps matching TRBD2 (7 bases). This CDR3 has 15 residues. Germline values: CDR1 PRHDT, CDR2 FYEKMQ (reference sequence). The V gene lost 1 base and the J gene lost 1 base, with 9 bases spanning the gap. Here the CDR3 reads CASSLAGGGTDTQYF. CDR3 sequence (DNA): TGTGCCAGCAGCTTAGCGGGGGGCGGCACAGATACGCAGTATTTT.

The rearrangement links TRBV27 to TRBJ1-4, with D tentatively TRBD1 (6 bases). V was shortened by 5 bases and J by 2 bases, with 9 bases between the two germline ends. Germline V gene sequence: CDR1 MNHEY, CDR2 SMNVEV (reference sequence). There are 14 residues in the CDR3. The CDR3 DNA is TGTGCCAGCAGTCATCAGGGGACTAATGAAAAACTGTTTTTT. The encoded protein is CASSHQGTNEKLFF. Combining the CDR3 with reference TRBV27 and TRBJ1-4 gives the whole variable domain EAQVTQNPRYLITVTGKKLTVTCSQNMNHEYMSWYRQDPGLGLRQIYYSMNVEVTDKGDVPEGYKVSRKEKRNFPLILESPSPNQTSLYFCASSHQGTNEKLFFGSGTQLSVL.

This rearrangement joins TRBV6-6 to TRBJ1-5; TRBD1 matches 7 bases. The CDR3 is 16 amino acids. J gave up 0 bases and V 2 bases, and 4 bases lay outside the gene matches. The germline gives CDR1 MNHNY, CDR2 SVGAGI (reference sequence). CDR3 in DNA: TGTGCCAGCAGTTACGGGACAGAACATAGCAATCAGCCCCAGCATTTT. It yields the protein CASSYGTEHSNQPQHF.

This rearrangement joins TRBV6-2 or TRBV6-3 to TRBJ1-1, with D possibly matching TRBD1 (5 bases). The CDR3 totals 13 residues. Germline CDR1 and CDR2: MNHEY and SVGEGT. Trimming removed 4 bases from V and 1 base from J, with 7 bases in between. For the CDR3, the DNA is TGTGCCAGCAGTTCTACAGGGAACACTGAAGCTTTCTTT. Translating gives CASSSTGNTEAFF.

The chain uses TRBV5-6 and TRBJ2-7; 7 positions agree with TRBD1. Germline values: CDR1 SGHDT, CDR2 YYEEEE. The CDR3 has 14 residues. With V trimmed by 4 bases and J by 0 bases, 4 bases remained unmatched. CDR3 loop: CASSRPGGSYEQYF. The CDR3 DNA reads TGTGCCAGCAGCCGACCAGGGGGCTCCTACGAGCAGTACTTC.

This chain joins TRBV6-5 and TRBJ2-5, with a tentative D call TRBD1 (6 bases). Germline CDR1 is MNHEY and CDR2 is SVGAGI. V gave up 6 bases and J gave up 5 bases, with 13 bases separating them. CDR3 length: 13 residues. DNA of the CDR3: TGTGCCAGCAGAAACAGGGCGGTGGAGACCCAGTACTTC. This translates into CASRNRAVETQYF.

The rearrangement joins TRBV5-1 to TRBJ2-7; no definite D call. CDR1 SGHRS and CDR2 YFSETQ come from the germline V gene. V lost 0 bases and J 6 bases, leaving 7 bases between the germline ends. The length of the CDR3 is 12 residues. CDR3 bases: TGCGCCAGCAGCTTGGGGTTCGGCGAGCAGTACTTC. Its translation is CASSLGFGEQYF. Supplemented by reference TRBV5-1 and TRBJ2-7, the full variable domain reads KAGVTQTPRYLIKTRGQQVTLSCSPISGHRSVSWYQQTPGQGLQFLFEYFSETQRNKGNFPGRFSGRQFSNSRSEMNVSTLELGDSALYLCASSLGFGEQYFGPGTRLTVT.

The chain combines TRBV14 with TRBJ2-1; the match to TRBD1 covers 9 bases. With 5 bases clipped from V and 3 bases from J, the junction kept 5 bases outside the gene matches. Germline V gives CDR1 SGHDN, CDR2 FVKESK. This CDR3 is 15 amino acids long. The CDR3 spells CASSSRDRVYNEQFF. The CDR3 DNA sequence: TGTGCCAGCAGCTCGCGGGACAGGGTCTACAATGAGCAGTTCTTC. Drawing the rest from reference TRBV14 and TRBJ2-1, the complete variable domain is EAGVTQFPSHSVIEKGQTVTLRCDPISGHDNLYWYRRVMGKEIKFLLHFVKESKQDESGMPNNRFLAERTGGTYSTLKVQPAELEDSGVYFCASSSRDRVYNEQFFGPGTRLTVL.

The chain is built from TRBV10-3 and TRBJ2-1, with TRBD2 as a possible D gene (5 bases). The length of the CDR3 is 11 residues. Trimming took off 8 bases at V and 5 bases at J, with 7 bases between the two ends. Germline V gives CDR1 ENHRY, CDR2 SYGVKD. The CDR3 nucleotides read TGTGCCATCGGACTCAACAATGAGCAGTTCTTC. This gives the protein CAIGLNNEQFF.

J is TRBJ2-5 and V is TRBV7-8, with D possibly being TRBD1 (6 bases). There are 14 residues in the CDR3. Trimming left V 5 bases short and J 5 bases short, with 15 bases between. The V gene's germline CDR1 is SGHVS and CDR2 FQNEAQ. The CDR3 sequence: CASSTTGLGETQYF. The DNA for the CDR3 is TGTGCCAGCAGCACCACAGGGCTCGGGGAGACCCAGTACTTC.

The chain couples TRBV28 to TRBJ1-1; D is perhaps TRBD1 (5 bases). V lost 6 bases, J lost 10 bases, and 18 bases lay in between. CDR1 is MDHEN and CDR2 is SYDVKM in the germline V gene. This CDR3 has 13 amino acids. The DNA for the CDR3 is TGTGCCAGCAGGCTGGGGCTTGCCCGGCTAGCTTTCTTT. Protein sequence: CASRLGLARLAFF.

This rearrangement joins TRBV6-5 to TRBJ2-1, with D maybe TRBD1 (8 bases). CDR3 length equals 15 residues. Per the germline V gene, CDR1 is MNHEY and CDR2 is SVGAGI. V was clipped by 7 bases and J by 3 bases, with 16 bases between them. The CDR3 nucleotides are TGTGCCAGCACTATACAGGGGGGGTTCTACAATGAGCAGTTCTTC. Amino acids: CASTIQGGFYNEQFF.

The J gene is TRBJ2-7, the V gene TRBV3-1 (or the pseudogene TRBV3-2), with TRBD1 matching over 7 bases. V gave up 0 bases and J gave up 0 bases; unmatched junction bases: 8. This CDR3 has 17 residues. The germline V gene has CDR1 LGHDT and CDR2 YNNKEL (reference sequence). The CDR3 loop reads CASSQDVTGWGSYEQYF. The CDR3 nucleotides are TGTGCCAGCAGCCAAGACGTGACAGGGTGGGGCTCCTACGAGCAGTACTTC.

V usage is TRBV19 and J usage is TRBJ2-1, with D uncertain. Trimming stripped 5 bases from V and 4 bases from J, with 3 bases between. CDR1 is LNHDA and CDR2 is SQIVND in the germline V gene (reference sequence). CDR3 length: 11 residues. The CDR3 sequence is CASSLYNEQFF. As DNA, the CDR3 is TGTGCCAGTAGTTTATACAATGAGCAGTTCTTC.

The chain employs TRBV28 and TRBJ1-2; tentative D call: TRBD1 (5 bases). V lost 3 bases, J lost 7 bases, and 12 bases lay in between. Germline V CDR1 and CDR2: MDHEN, SYDVKM. This CDR3 has 13 residues. The CDR3 here is CASSLGRGFGYTF. The CDR3, as DNA: TGTGCCAGCAGTTTGGGTAGGGGCTTTGGCTACACCTTC.

This clone was detected a few times. The chain joins TRBV28 to TRBJ2-7; no clear D. This CDR3 comprises 14 residues. V was clipped by 5 bases and J by 0 bases, with 11 bases between them. Germline V CDR1 and CDR2: MDHEN, SYDVKM. CDR3 nucleotide sequence: TGTGCCAGCAGTCCCGCCAGGTTCTCCTACGAGCAGTACTTC. Translation: CASSPARFSYEQYF.

This sequence joins TRBV28 and TRBJ2-7; 8 bases match TRBD1. Germline V lookup: CDR1 MDHEN, CDR2 SYDVKM. V shed 3 bases and J 3 bases; nucleotides not matched to a gene: 4. The CDR3 totals 14 residues. The CDR3 region has the DNA TGTGCCAGCAGTTTCGGGACAGGAGGCTACGAGCAGTACTTC. Translated, it gives CASSFGTGGYEQYF.

The rearrangement joins TRBV5-4 to TRBJ2-3; 9 bases line up with TRBD2. In germline, CDR1 is SGHNT, CDR2 YYREEE (reference sequence). After removal of 0 bases from V and 2 bases from J, the junction contained 10 bases not matched to a gene. The CDR3 is 18 residues long. The CDR3: CASSLEGAGGRLTDTQYF. Written as DNA, the CDR3 is TGTGCCAGCAGCTTGGAGGGGGCGGGGGGGCGTCTCACAGATACGCAGTATTTT.

The chain joins TRBV5-1 to TRBJ1-1; perhaps TRBD1 as D (6 bases). V was shortened by 1 base and J by 2 bases, with 9 bases between the two germline ends. Germline V lookup: CDR1 SGHRS, CDR2 YFSETQ. The CDR3 sequence is 14 residues long. In nucleotides, the CDR3 is TGCGCCAGCAGCTTGACAGGGTCCAACACTGAAGCTTTCTTT. Protein: CASSLTGSNTEAFF.

The chain employs TRBV6-5 and TRBJ2-7, with unresolved D. The length of the CDR3 is 12 residues. Trimming took off 5 bases at V and 5 bases at J, with 10 bases between the two ends. Germline V gene data show CDR1 as MNHEY and CDR2 as SVGAGI. DNA for the CDR3: TGTGCCAGCAGTCAGCGACGGGACGAGCAGTACTTC. It specifies CASSQRRDEQYF.